This passage covers 8 T cell receptor beta chains from one sample sequenced in a study of cytomegalovirus exposure and HLA in healthy donors. Primers for the PCR totalled 60 Vbeta and 13 Jbeta. TCRdb's table, derived via immunoSEQ multiplex PCR, lists solely in-frame clones and lacks some. The sample has 80,000 to 100,000 clones; about 67% are singletons. Specimen: PBMCs. Receptor source: a woman aged 18-30 years in good health and CMV-seropositive.

This chain joins TRBV5-6 and TRBJ2-7; 7 nucleotides line up with TRBD2. Germline V CDR1 and CDR2: SGHDT, YYEEEE. V was clipped by 0 bases and J by 3 bases; unmatched bases: 3. The CDR3 has 14 amino acids. Here the CDR3 DNA reads TGTGCCAGCAGCTTGGGCCTAGCGGACTACGAGCAGTACTTC. Translation: CASSLGLADYEQYF.

The chain combines TRBV27 with TRBJ2-7, with D tentatively TRBD2 (5 bases). Germline CDR1 MNHEY, CDR2 SMNVEV (reference sequence). V was shortened by 7 bases and J by 2 bases, with 15 bases between the two germline ends. The CDR3 has 14 residues. The CDR3 DNA sequence: TGTGCCAGCACCCTTGCTGCGGAGGCCTACGAGCAGTACTTC. The encoded protein is CASTLAAEAYEQYF.

V and J are TRBV6-5 and TRBJ2-3, with 9 bases fitting TRBD2. In germline, CDR1 is MNHEY, CDR2 SVGAGI. This CDR3 spans 15 amino acids. V lost 0 bases and J lost 3; bases outside the gene matches: 1. CDR3 residues: CASSYSLAGTDTQYF. The CDR3 DNA is TGTGCCAGCAGTTACTCCCTAGCGGGGACAGATACGCAGTATTTT.

The V gene is TRBV28, the J gene TRBJ1-2, with unresolved D. CDR1 and CDR2 (germline): MDHEN, SYDVKM. V lost 6 bases to trimming and J lost 7 bases, with 9 bases between them. This CDR3 is 11 amino acids long. CDR3 loop: CASSTTGGYTF. In DNA form, the CDR3 reads TGTGCCAGCAGCACCACCGGTGGCTACACCTTC.

This chain uses TRBV29-1 with TRBJ1-2; D ambiguous. V was shortened by 8 bases and J by 5 bases, with 15 bases between the two germline ends. The length of the CDR3 is 12 residues. Germline CDR1 and CDR2: SQVTM and ANQGSEA. The CDR3 DNA follows: TGCAGCATCGACCCGAGGTCATATGGCTACACCTTC. It translates to CSIDPRSYGYTF.

This clone rates as medium-sized. This chain joins TRBV21-1 and TRBJ2-7; TRBD1 is the table's D call, not checked against the DNA. TRBV21-1 is a listed pseudogene. The CDR3 runs 17 residues. CDR3 coding DNA: TGTGCCAGCCTCCCCATAGTATCGGGACAGGGAGGCCACGAGCAGTACTTC. Its translation is CASLPIVSGQGGHEQYF.

In its sample, this clone was seen once. The chain joins TRBV19 to TRBJ2-7; TRBD1 matches at 7 bases. This CDR3 is built from 14 residues. Trimming cost V 6 bases and J 3 bases; bases outside gene matches: 8. Looked up from germline, CDR1 is LNHDA and CDR2 is SQIVND (reference sequence). The CDR3 DNA reads as TGTGCCAGTAGCAGACAGGGATCCCTCTACGAGCAGTACTTC. Protein: CASSRQGSLYEQYF.

This chain joins TRBV4-3 and TRBJ1-2; no clear D gene. Germline V gene lookup returns CDR1 LGHNA and CDR2 YSLEER. V shed 0 bases and J shed 4 bases, with 12 bases lying between them. The CDR3 is 15 amino acids. CDR3 protein: CASSQERGRGYGYTF. CDR3 DNA: TGCGCCAGCAGCCAAGAACGTGGTAGAGGCTATGGCTACACCTTC.